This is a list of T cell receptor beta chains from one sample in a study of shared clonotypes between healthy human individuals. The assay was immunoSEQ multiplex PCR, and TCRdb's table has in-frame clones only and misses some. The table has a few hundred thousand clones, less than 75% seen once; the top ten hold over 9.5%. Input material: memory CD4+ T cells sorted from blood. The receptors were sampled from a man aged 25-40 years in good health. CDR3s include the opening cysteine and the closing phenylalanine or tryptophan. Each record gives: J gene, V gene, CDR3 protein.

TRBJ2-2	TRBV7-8	CASRPRGGGTGELFF
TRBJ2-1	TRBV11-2	CASSLLQGGAGIEQFF
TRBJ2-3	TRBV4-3	CASSQEGYRGTQYF
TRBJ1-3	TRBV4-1	CASSQGATGNTIYF
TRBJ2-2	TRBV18	CASSPKTGSNTGELFF
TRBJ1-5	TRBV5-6	CASSLAGYNQPQHF
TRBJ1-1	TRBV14	CASKQTSTTEAFF
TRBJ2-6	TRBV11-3	CASSSGASGANVLTF
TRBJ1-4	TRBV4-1	CASSRAVQAEKLFF
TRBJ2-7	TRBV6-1	CASREDARQYF
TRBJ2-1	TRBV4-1	CASSRGMAGGPKSSYNEQFF
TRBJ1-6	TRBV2	CASSDRGSYNSPLHF
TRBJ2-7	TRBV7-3	CASSLTSGHTYEQYF
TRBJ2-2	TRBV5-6	CASSRDAGELFF
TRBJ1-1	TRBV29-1	CSVQGSGVTEAFF
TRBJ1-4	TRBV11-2	CASSRNRNEKLFF
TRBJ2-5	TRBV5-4	CASSLAQAQETQYF
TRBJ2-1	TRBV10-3	CAISESMTALGDEQFF
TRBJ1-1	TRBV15	CATRRDRETEAFF
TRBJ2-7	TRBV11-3	CASSLGTAYEQYF